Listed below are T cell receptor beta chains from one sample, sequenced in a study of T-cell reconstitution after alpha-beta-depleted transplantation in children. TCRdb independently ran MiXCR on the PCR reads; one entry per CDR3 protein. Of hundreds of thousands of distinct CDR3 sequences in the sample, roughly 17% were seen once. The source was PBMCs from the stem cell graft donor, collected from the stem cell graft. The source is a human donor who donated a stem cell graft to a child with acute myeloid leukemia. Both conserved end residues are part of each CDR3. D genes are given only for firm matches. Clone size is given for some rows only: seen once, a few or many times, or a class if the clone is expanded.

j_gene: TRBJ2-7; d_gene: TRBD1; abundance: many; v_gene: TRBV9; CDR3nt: TGTGCCAGCAGCCCTCGGGACAGTAACCACGAGCAGTACTTC; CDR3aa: CASSPRDSNHEQYF
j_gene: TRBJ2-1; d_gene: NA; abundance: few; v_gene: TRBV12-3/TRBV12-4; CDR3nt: TGTGCCAGCAGTGCTGACCGCGCCCCTAATGAGCAGTTCTTC; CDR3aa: CASSADRAPNEQFF
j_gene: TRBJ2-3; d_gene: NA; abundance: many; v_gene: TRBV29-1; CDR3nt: TGCAGCGTTGTGGGACTTTACACAGATACGCAGTATTTT; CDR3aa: CSVVGLYTDTQYF
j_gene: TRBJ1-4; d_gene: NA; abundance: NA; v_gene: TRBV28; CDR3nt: TGTGCCAGCAGTTCGGGGGCGGATGCAACTAATGAAAAACTGTTTTTT; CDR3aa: CASSSGADATNEKLFF
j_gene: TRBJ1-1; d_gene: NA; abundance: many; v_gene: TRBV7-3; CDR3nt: TGTGCCAGCAGCTCGACAGGATACACTGAAGCTTTCTTT; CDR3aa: CASSSTGYTEAFF
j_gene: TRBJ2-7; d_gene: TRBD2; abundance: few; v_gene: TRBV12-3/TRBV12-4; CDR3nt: TGTGCCAGCAGACCCGGGACTAGCTACGAGCAGTACTTC; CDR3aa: CASRPGTSYEQYF
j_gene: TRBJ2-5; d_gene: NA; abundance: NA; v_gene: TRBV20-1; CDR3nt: TGCAGTGTGGAGGGGACTCAAGAGACCCAGTACTTC; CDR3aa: CSVEGTQETQYF
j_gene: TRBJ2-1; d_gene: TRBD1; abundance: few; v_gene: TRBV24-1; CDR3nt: TGTGCCACCAGCTTGGACAGGGGGCCCTACAATGAGCAGTTCTTC; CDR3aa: CATSLDRGPYNEQFF
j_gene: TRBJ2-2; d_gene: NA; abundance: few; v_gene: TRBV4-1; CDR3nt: TGCGCCAGCAGCCAACGCGGTTACCTTAGCTTGGATAGCACCGGGGAGCTGTTTTTT; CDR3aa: CASSQRGYLSLDSTGELFF
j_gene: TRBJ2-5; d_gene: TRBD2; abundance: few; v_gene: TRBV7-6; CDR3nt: TGTGCCAGCAGCTTAGCTTCCGGGACTAGCGGGGTAGTTATAGAAGAGACCCAGTACTTC; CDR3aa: CASSLASGTSGVVIEETQYF
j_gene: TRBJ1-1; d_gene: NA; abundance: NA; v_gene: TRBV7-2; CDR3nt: TGTGCCAGCAGCTTAGTAAAGGGCACTGAAGCTTTCTTT; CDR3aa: CASSLVKGTEAFF
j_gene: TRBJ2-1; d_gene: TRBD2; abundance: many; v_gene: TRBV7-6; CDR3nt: TGTGCCAGCAGCAACGGACTAGCTCTTGAGCAGTTCTTC; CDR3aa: CASSNGLALEQFF
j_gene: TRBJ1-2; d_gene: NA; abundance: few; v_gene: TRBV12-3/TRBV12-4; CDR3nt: TGTGCCAGCAGTGACGGGGCGGGCTATGGCTACACCTTC; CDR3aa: CASSDGAGYGYTF
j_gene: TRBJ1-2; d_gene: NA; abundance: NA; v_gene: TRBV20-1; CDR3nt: TGCAGTGCTAGCCGACAGCCTCTGGGGGGCTACACCTTC; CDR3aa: CSASRQPLGGYTF
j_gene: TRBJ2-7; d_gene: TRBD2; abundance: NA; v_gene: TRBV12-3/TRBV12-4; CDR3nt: TGTGCCAGCAGTTTGATGGGCGGGGGGGGTGACGAGCAGTACTTC; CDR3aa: CASSLMGGGGDEQYF
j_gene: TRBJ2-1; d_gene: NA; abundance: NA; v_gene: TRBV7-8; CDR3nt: TGTGCCAGCAGCTTCGCACGGGTAAGCTACAATGAGCAGTTCTTC; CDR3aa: CASSFARVSYNEQFF
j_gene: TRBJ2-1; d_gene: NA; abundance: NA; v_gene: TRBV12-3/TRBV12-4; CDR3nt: TGTGCCAGCAGTTTAACCGACAGGATTCAGCAGTTCTTC; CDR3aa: CASSLTDRIQQFF
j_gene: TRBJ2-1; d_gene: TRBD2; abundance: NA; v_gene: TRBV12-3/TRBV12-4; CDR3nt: TGTGCCAGCAGTTTTCGGGGGACTAGCGGGGGGGTGAGGCAGTTCTTC; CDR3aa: CASSFRGTSGGVRQFF
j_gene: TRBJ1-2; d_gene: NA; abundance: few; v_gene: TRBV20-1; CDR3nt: TGCAGTGCTAGATCAGGGACCGGTCGTGGCTACACCTTC; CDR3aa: CSARSGTGRGYTF
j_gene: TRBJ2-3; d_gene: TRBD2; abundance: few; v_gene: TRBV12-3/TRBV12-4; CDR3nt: TGTGCCAGCAGTTTAGAGGCTAGCGGGGATCCTGATACGCAGTATTTT; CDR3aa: CASSLEASGDPDTQYF
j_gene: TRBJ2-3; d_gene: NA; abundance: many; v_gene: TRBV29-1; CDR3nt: TGCAGCGTTGTAACCGATAGAGGAGATACGCAGTATTTT; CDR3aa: CSVVTDRGDTQYF
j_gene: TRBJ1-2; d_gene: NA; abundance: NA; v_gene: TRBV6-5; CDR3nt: TGTGCCAGCAGTTCCTCCCCGCGACCGCGGTCCACGGATGGCTACACCTTC; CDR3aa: CASSSSPRPRSTDGYTF